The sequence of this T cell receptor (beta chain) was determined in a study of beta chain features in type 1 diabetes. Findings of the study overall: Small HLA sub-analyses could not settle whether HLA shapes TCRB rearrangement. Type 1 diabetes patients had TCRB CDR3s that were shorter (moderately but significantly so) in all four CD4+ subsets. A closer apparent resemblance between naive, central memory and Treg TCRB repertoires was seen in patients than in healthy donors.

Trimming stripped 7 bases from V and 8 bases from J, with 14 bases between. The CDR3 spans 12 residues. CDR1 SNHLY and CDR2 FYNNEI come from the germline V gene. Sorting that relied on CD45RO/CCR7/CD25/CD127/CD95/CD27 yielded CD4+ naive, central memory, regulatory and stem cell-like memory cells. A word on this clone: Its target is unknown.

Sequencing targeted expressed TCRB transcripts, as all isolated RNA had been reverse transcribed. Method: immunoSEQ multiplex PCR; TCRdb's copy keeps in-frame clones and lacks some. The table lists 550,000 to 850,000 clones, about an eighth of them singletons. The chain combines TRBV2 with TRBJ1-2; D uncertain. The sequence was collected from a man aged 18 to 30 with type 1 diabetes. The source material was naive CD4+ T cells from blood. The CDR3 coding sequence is TGTGCCAGCACCGGGCCCGGCAGGGGCTACACCTTC. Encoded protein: CASTGPGRGYTF.